This T cell receptor (beta chain) was captured by sequencing in a study of response to subunit inactivated influenza vaccine. Germline lookup yields CDR1 SGHRS and CDR2 YFSETQ. CDR3 length: 14 amino acids. J gave up 5 bases and V 4 bases, and 5 bases lay outside the gene matches. Study results and caveats: Authors suggested each seasonal influenza vaccination recruits few new T cells.

TCRdb fed the RT-PCR reads into MiXCR, producing one record per CDR3 protein. The table lists approximately 520,000 distinct CDR3 sequences, 16% of them singletons, with 3% in the top ten. About this clonotype itself: Antigen unknown.

The rearrangement links TRBV5-1 to TRBJ1-4; TRBD1 matches 7 bases. This TCR was sampled from a man between 50 and 75 years old who received an inactivated influenza vaccine. The sample here was CD4+ T cells sorted from PBMCs, taken approximately 25 months after vaccination. The CDR3 is CASSPGDRNEKLFF. The CDR3 nucleotides read TGCGCCAGCAGCCCCGGGGACAGAAATGAAAAACTGTTTTTT.